This T cell receptor beta chain is drawn from a study of cytomegalovirus exposure and HLA in healthy donors. Primers: 60 Vbeta forward and 13 Jbeta reverse. Produced via immunoSEQ multiplex PCR; TCRdb's table is partial and in-frame only. The data show roughly 100,000 clones, and the top ten clones hold just over 15%. Sequenced sample: PBMCs. This receptor was obtained from a man between 50 and 59 years old in good health and CMV-seropositive.

CDR3 nucleotides: TGTGCCAGCAGCTTGAGACAGGGGGTATTGGGCCAAGAGACCCAGTACTTC. It is translated as CASSLRQGVLGQETQYF. The chain couples TRBV5-6 to TRBJ2-5; 9 bases are shared with TRBD1. V lost 1 base to trimming and J lost 1 base; unmatched junction nucleotides: 8. This CDR3 has 17 amino acids. Germline V gene lookup returns CDR1 SGHDT and CDR2 YYEEEE. Full variable domain (outside the CDR3, taken from reference TRBV5-6 and TRBJ2-5): DAGVTQSPTHLIKTRGQQVTLRCSPKSGHDTVSWYQQALGQGPQFIFQYYEEEERQRGNFPDRFSGHQFPNYSSELNVNALLLGDSALYLCASSLRQGVLGQETQYFGPGTRLLVL.